This TCR beta chain was sequenced for a study of blood T cell repertoires in COVID-19. The overall study: The study drew acute and convalescent COVID-19 samples from the United States, Italy and Spain. The cDNA or gDNA used as material had been derived from T cells, B-cell-depleted T cells, or PBMCs.

From germline, CDR1 is LNHDA and CDR2 SQIVND (reference sequence). With 5 bases clipped from V and 2 bases from J, the junction kept 8 bases outside the gene matches. This CDR3 has 15 residues. Original processing methods: Reference gene primers were amplified, and this amplification served to estimate nucleated cell counts. Sequencing used immunoSEQ multiplex PCR; TCRdb keeps in-frame clones, though not all of them. V, J and clone size derive from that table, while D and trimming were established from the DNA sequence. The sample carries 200,000 or so clones, 75% to 90% recorded once. The receptor was isolated from a woman between 18 and 30 years old in a cohort exposed to, infected with or recovered from COVID-19 (not recorded which). The chain carries TRBV19 and TRBJ2-5, with TRBD1 matching over 7 bases. Sequenced input: PBMCs or T cells enriched from blood (not recorded which). This CDR3 is CASSWTLQGQETQYF. CDR3 in DNA: TGTGCCAGTAGTTGGACCCTACAGGGGCAAGAGACCCAGTACTTC.